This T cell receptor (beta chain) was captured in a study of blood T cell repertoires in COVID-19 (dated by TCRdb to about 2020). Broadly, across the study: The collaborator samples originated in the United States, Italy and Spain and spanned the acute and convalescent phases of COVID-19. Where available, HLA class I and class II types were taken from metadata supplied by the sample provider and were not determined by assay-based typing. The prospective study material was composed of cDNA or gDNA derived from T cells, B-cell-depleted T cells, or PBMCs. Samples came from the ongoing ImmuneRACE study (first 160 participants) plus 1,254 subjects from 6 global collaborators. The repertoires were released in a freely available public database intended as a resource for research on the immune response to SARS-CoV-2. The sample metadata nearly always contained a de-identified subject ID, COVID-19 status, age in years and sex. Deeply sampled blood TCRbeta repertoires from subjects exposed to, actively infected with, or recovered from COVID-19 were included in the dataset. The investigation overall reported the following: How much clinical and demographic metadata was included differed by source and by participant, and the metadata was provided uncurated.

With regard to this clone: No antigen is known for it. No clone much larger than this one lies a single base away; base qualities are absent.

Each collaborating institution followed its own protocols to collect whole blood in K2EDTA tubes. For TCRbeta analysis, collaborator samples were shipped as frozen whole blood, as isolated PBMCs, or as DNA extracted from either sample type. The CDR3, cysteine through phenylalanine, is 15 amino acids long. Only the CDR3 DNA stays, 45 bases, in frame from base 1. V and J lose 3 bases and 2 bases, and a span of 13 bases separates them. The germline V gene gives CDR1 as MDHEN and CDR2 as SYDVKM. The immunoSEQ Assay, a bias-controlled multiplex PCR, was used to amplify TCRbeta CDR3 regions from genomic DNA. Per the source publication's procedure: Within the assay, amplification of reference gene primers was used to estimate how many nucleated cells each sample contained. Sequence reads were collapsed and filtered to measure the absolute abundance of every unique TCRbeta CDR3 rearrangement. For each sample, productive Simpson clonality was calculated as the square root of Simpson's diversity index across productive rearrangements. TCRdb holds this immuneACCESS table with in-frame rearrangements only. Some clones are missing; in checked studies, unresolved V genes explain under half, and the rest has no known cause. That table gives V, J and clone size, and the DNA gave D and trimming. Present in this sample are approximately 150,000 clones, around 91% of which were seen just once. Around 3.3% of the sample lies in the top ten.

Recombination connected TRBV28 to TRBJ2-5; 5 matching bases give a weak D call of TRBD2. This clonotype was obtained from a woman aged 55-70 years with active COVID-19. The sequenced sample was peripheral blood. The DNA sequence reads TGTGCCAGCAGTTTGGGAGCGACGCGTCAAGAGACCCAGTACTTC. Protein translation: CASSLGATRQETQYF. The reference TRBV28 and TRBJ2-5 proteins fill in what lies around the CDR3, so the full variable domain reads DVKVTQSSRYLVKRTGEKVFLECVQDMDHENMFWYRQDPGLGLRLIYFSYDVKMKEKGDIPEGYSVSREKKERFSLILESASTNQTSMYLCASSLGATRQETQYFGPGTRLLVL.